This TCR beta chain emerged from a study of T cells after yellow fever vaccination. Germline V gives CDR1 SGDLS, CDR2 YYNGEE. Trimming shortened V by 0 bases and J by 5 bases, and 15 bases separated the two germline ends. This CDR3 has 16 residues. This clonotype was observed a handful of times. TCRdb reanalysed the 5' RACE reads using MiXCR and keeps one entry per CDR3 protein. Of under 350,000 distinct CDR3 sequences listed, approximately 4% were seen once; the top ten hold 20% to 25%. This sequence originates from a man between 18 and 35 years old who received the YFV17D yellow fever vaccine. The V and J genes are TRBV9 and TRBJ1-5; a weak D match, TRBD1 (6 bases). The sample consisted of PBMCs, taken 5 days after the yellow fever booster vaccination. The CDR3, as DNA: TGTGCCAGCAGCGTAGGCCCGGACAGAAGGCATCAGCCCCAGCATTTT. Its protein product is CASSVGPDRRHQPQHF.